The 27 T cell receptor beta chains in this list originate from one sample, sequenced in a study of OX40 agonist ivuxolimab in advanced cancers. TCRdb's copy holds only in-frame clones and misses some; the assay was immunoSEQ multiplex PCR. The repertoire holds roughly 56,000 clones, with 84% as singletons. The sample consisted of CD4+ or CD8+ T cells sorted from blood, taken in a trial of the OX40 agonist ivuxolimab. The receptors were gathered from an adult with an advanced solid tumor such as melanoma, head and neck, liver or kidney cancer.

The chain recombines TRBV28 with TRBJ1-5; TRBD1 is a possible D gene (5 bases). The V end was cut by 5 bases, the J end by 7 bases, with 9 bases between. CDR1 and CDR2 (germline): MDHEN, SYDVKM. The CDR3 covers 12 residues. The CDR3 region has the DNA TGTGCCAGCAGTGACGGGGGGCAGCCCCAGCATTTT. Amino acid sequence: CASSDGGQPQHF.

CDR3 amino acids: CASSFGLNTGELFF. DNA of the CDR3: TGTGCCAGCAGCTTTGGACTAAACACCGGGGAGCTGTTTTTT. V gene TRBV5-8 combines with J gene TRBJ2-2; D possibly corresponds to TRBD2 (6 bases). CDR1 SGHTS and CDR2 YDEGEE come from the germline V gene. The CDR3 is 14 amino acids. V was clipped by 2 bases and J by 2 bases, with 7 bases between them.

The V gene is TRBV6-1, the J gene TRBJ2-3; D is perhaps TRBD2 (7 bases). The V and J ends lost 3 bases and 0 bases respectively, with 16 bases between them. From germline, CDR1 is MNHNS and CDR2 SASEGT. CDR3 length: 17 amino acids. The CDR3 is CASSEQGRGSSTDTQYF. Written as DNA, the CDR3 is TGTGCCAGCAGTGAGCAGGGGAGGGGATCTAGCACAGATACGCAGTATTTT.

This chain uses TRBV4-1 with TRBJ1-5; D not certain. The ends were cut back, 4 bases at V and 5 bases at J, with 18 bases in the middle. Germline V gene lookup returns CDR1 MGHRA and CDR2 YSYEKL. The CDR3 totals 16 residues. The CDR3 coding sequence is TGCGCCAGCAGCCCGGTCGAGTCCGGGAGTCATCAGCCCCAGCATTTT. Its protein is CASSPVESGSHQPQHF.

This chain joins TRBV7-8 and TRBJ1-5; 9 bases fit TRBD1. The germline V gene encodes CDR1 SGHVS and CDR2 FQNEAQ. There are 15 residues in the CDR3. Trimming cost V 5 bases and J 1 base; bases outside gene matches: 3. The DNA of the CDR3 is TGTGCCAGCAGCCCGGACAGGGGAAGCAATCAGCCCCAGCATTTT. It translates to CASSPDRGSNQPQHF.

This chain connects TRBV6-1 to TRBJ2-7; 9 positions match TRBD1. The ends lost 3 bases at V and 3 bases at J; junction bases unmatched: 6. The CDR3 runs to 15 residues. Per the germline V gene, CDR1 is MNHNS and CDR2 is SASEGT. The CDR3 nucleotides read TGTGCCAGCAGTGAGGGACAGGGAATTATCTACGAGCAGTACTTC. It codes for CASSEGQGIIYEQYF.

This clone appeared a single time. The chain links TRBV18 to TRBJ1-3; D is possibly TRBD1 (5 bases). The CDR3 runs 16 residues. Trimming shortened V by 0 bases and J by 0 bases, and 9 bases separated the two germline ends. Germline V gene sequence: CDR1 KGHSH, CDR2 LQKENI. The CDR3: CASSPPSGHSGNTIYF. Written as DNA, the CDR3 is TGTGCCAGCTCACCACCTTCAGGGCACTCTGGAAACACCATATATTTT.

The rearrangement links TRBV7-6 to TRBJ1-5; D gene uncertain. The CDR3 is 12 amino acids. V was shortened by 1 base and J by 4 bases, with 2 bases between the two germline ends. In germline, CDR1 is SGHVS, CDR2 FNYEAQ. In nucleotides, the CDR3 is TGTGCCAGCAGCTTAGAGAATCAGCCCCAGCATTTT. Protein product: CASSLENQPQHF. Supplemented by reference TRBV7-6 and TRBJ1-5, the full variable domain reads GAGVSQSPRYKVTKRGQDVALRCDPISGHVSLYWYRQALGQGPEFLTYFNYEAQQDKSGLPNDRFSAERPEGSISTLTIQRTEQRDSAMYRCASSLENQPQHFGDGTRLSIL.

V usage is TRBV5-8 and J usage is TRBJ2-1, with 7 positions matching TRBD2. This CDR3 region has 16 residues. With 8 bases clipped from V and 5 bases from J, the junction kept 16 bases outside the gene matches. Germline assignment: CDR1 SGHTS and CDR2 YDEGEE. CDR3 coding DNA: TGTGCCAGAAAGCTCCGGGACTACCCAAAGAACAATGAGCAGTTCTTC. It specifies CARKLRDYPKNNEQFF.

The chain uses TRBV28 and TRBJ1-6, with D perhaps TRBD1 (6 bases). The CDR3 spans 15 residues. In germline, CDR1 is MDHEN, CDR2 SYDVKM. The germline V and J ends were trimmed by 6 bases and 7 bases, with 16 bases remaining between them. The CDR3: CASRRSDRQNSPLHF. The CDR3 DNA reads TGTGCCAGCAGGAGAAGCGACAGGCAAAATTCACCCCTCCACTTT.

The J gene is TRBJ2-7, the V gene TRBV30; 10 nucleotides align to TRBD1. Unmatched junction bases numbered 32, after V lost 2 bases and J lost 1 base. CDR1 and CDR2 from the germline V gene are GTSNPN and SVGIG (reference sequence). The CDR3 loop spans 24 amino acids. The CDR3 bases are TGTGCCTGGAGTCCCCGACAGGGGGCGAGCACACCAGGACGGGCTCGAAGTACGTCCTACGAGCAGTACTTC. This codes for CAWSPRQGASTPGRARSTSYEQYF.

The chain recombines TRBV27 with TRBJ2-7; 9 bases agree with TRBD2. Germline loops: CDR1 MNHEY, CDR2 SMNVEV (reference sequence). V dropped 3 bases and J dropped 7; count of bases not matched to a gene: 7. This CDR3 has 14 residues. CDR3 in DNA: TGTGCCAGCAGTTTCCTAGCGGGAACTTGGGAGCAGTACTTC. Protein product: CASSFLAGTWEQYF.

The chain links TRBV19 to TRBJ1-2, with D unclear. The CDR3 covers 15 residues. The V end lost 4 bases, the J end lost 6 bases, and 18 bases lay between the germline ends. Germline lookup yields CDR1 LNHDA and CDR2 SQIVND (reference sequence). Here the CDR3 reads CASSTRDLKLNGYTF. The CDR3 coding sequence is TGTGCCAGTAGTACCCGCGACCTCAAACTCAATGGCTACACCTTC.

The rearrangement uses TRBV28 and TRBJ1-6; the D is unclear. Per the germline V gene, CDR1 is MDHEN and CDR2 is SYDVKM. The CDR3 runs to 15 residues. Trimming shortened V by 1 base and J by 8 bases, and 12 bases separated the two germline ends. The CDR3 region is CASSLFLAGDSPLHF. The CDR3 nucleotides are TGTGCCAGCAGTTTATTTCTGGCCGGGGATTCACCCCTCCACTTT.

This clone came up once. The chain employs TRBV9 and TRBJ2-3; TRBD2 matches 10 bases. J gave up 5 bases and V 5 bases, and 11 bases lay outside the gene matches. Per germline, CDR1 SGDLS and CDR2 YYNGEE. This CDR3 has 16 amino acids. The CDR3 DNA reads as TGTGCCAGCAGTTCTGCTCGCCTAGCGGGGGTAGATACGCAGTATTTT. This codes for CASSSARLAGVDTQYF.

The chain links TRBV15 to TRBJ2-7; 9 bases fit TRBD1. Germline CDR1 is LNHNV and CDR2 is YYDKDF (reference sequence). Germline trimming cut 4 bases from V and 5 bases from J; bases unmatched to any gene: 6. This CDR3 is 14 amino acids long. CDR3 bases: TGTGCCACCAGCAAAGGGGACAGGGCCCACGAGCAGTACTTC. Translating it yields CATSKGDRAHEQYF.

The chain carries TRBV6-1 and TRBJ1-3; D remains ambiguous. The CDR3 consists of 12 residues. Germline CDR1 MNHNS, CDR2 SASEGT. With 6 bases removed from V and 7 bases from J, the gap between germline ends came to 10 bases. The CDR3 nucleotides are TGTGCCAGCAGGAGAACCGGGAACACCATATATTTT. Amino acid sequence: CASRRTGNTIYF.

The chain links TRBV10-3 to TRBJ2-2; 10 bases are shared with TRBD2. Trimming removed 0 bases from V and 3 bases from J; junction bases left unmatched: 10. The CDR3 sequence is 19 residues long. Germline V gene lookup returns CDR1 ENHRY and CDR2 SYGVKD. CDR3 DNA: TGTGCCATCAGTGAGTCTTGGGCTAGCGGGAGAAGGGACACCGGGGAGCTGTTTTTT. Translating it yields CAISESWASGRRDTGELFF.

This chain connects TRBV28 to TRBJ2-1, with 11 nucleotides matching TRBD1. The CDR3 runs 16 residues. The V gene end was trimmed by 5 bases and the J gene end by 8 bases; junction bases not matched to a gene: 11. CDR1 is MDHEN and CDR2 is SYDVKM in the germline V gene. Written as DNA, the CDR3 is TGTGCCAGCAGTCCCCTTTGGACAGGGGGCTTCTATGAGCAGTTCTTC. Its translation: CASSPLWTGGFYEQFF. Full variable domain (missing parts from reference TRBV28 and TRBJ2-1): DVKVTQSSRYLVKRTGEKVFLECVQDMDHENMFWYRQDPGLGLRLIYFSYDVKMKEKGDIPEGYSVSREKKERFSLILESASTNQTSMYLCASSPLWTGGFYEQFFGPGTRLTVL.

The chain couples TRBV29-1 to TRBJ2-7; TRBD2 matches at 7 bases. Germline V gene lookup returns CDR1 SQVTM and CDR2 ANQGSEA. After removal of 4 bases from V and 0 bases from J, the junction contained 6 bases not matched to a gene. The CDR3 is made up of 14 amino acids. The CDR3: CSVGGGRGSYEQYF. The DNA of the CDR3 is TGCAGCGTTGGAGGAGGGAGGGGCTCCTACGAGCAGTACTTC.

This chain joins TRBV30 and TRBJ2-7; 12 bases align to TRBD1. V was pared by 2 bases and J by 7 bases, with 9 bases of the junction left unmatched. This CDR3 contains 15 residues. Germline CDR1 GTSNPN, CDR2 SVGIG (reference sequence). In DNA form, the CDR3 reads TGTGCCTGGAGTTTACCGGGACAGGGGGCGGGGGAGCAGTACTTC. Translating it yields CAWSLPGQGAGEQYF.

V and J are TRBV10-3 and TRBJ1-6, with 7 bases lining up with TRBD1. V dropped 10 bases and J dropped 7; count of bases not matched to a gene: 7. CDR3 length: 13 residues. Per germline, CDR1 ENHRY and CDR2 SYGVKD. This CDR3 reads CASTGASNSPLHF. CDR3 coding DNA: TGTGCCAGTACAGGGGCGTCGAATTCACCCCTCCACTTT.

CDR3 sequence (DNA): TGTGCCAGCAGTCTCTCCGCGCTCGGGGGCGGCACTGAAGCTTTCTTT. The encoded protein is CASSLSALGGGTEAFF. J is TRBJ1-1 and V is TRBV27; tentative D call: TRBD1 (6 bases). The germline V gene encodes CDR1 MNHEY and CDR2 SMNVEV (reference sequence). The V end was cut by 5 bases, the J end by 4 bases, with 20 bases between. This CDR3 spans 16 amino acids.

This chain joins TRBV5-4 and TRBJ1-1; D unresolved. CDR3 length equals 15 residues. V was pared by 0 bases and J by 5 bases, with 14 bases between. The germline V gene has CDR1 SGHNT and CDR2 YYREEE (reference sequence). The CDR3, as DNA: TGTGCCAGCAGCTTGGGTGCCTCGGGAGATACTGAAGCTTTCTTT. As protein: CASSLGASGDTEAFF.

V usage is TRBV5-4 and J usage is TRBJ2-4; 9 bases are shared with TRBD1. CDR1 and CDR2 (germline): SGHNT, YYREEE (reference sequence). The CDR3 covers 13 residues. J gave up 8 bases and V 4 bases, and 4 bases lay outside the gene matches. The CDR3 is CASSAGQGDIQYF. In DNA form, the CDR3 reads TGTGCCAGCAGCGCGGGACAGGGCGACATTCAGTACTTC. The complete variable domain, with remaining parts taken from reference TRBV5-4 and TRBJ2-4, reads ETGVTQSPTHLIKTRGQQVTLRCSSQSGHNTVSWYQQALGQGPQFIFQYYREEENGRGNFPPRFSGLQFPNYSSELNVNALELDDSALYLCASSAGQGDIQYFGAGTRLSVL.

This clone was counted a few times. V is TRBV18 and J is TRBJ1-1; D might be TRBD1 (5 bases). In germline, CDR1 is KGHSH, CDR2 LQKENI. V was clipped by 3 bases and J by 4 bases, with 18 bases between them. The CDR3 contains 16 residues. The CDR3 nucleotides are TGTGCCAGCTCACCGGATTGGGGGGGAGGTCGCACTGAAGCTTTCTTT. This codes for CASSPDWGGGRTEAFF.

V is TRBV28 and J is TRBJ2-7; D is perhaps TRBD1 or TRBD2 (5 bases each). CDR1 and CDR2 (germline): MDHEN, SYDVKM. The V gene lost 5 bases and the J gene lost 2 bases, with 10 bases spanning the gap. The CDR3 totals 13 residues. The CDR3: CASSEGRTYEQYF. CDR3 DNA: TGTGCCAGCAGTGAGGGGCGGACCTACGAGCAGTACTTC.